This T cell receptor beta chain was recorded in a study of shared clonotypes between healthy human individuals. V was clipped by 5 bases and J by 4 bases, with 17 bases between them. Germline CDR1 and CDR2: MDHEN and SYDVKM. This CDR3 spans 15 amino acids. As handled by the study authors: Junction-only sequences without quality scores came from ImmunoSEQ, so filtering differed. Here immunoSEQ multiplex PCR was the method, and the copy in TCRdb shows in-frame clones only, minus some. The V and J calls and clone size are taken from that table; D and trimming were inferred from the DNA. This table has some 2,400,000 clones, approximately 94% appearing once. Memory CD4+ cells were the fraction left after CD45RA+ naive selection.

This rearrangement joins TRBV28 to TRBJ1-2, with D unresolved. The TCR was taken from a man younger than 35 in good health. The material sequenced was naive CD4+ T cells sorted from blood. Subset specified: CD45RA+ positively selected. CDR3 loop: CASSPNDRYGYGYTF. CDR3 bases: TGTGCCAGCAGTCCGAATGACCGCTACGGCTATGGCTACACCTTC.